This T cell receptor beta chain was found in a study of T cell responses to AZD1222 COVID-19 vaccine. Germline CDR1 and CDR2: SGHTA and FQGNSA. The J segment lost 6 bases and the V segment lost 4 bases, leaving 7 bases of the junction unmatched. This CDR3 comprises 14 residues. This table comes from immunoSEQ multiplex PCR, and its TCRdb copy is limited to in-frame clones, with some not included. The sample consists of roughly 120,000 clones, 89% of them appearing once. V and J are TRBV7-2 and TRBJ2-3; 7 bases match TRBD2. Sequenced material: peripheral blood, taken on day 0 of AZD1222 vaccination. This clonotype was obtained from an adult in good health. CDR3 coding DNA: TGTGCCAGCAGCTGGGACTACAATGCGGATACGCAGTATTTT. Protein product: CASSWDYNADTQYF.